The 26 T cell receptor beta chains presented below share a single source sample, sequenced in a study of T cells in Graves' hyperthyroidism and ophthalmopathy. Template material for amplifying TCR beta CDR3 regions consisted of RNA transcripts. In the first-round RT-PCR of the TCR CDR3, the HTBI primer set was used. TCRdb ran MiXCR on the multiplex PCR reads and lists one entry per CDR3 protein. The sample holds approximately 350,000 distinct CDR3 sequences, roughly 15% seen once. The sequenced sample was blood. These receptors were collected from a woman aged 60-75 years with Graves' ophthalmopathy.

A note on this clonotype: Possible read error: a much larger clone is one base away. The chain carries TRBV29-1 and TRBJ2-3; D gene ambiguous. The V gene's germline CDR1 is SQVTM and CDR2 ANQGSEA. This CDR3 is 11 amino acids long. The V and J ends lost 7 bases and 4 bases respectively, with 9 bases between them. The CDR3 nucleotides read TGCAGCGCCGAACCTGCAGATACGCAGTATTTT. It encodes CSAEPADTQYF.

This clonotype was counted ten times or more. The chain recombines TRBV2 with TRBJ1-5; 11 bases map to TRBD1. This CDR3 spans 15 amino acids. The V gene's germline CDR1 is SNHLY and CDR2 FYNNEI. Unmatched junction bases numbered 5, after V lost 4 bases and J lost 6 bases. CDR3 nucleotides: TGTGCCAGCAGTGGCACCGGGACAGGGGGTCAGCCCCAGCATTTT. Translating it yields CASSGTGTGGQPQHF.

This clonotype was seen repeatedly, ten times or more. The CDR3 DNA sequence: TGTGCCAGTTCTAAATACGGGACAGCAAGCTCCTACGAGCAGTACTTC. Translating gives CASSKYGTASSYEQYF. The genes are TRBV7-8 and TRBJ2-7; 7 bases are a match to TRBD1. V lost 9 bases and J lost 0; bases outside the gene matches: 14. Germline V gene data show CDR1 as SGHVS and CDR2 as FQNEAQ. The CDR3 runs 16 residues.

This clonotype was counted a few times. The rearrangement uses TRBV7-9 and TRBJ2-3, with 10 nucleotides matching TRBD2. The CDR3 length is 15 residues. Germline loops: CDR1 SEHNR, CDR2 FQNEAQ (reference sequence). Trimming removed 7 bases from V and 0 bases from J; junction bases left unmatched: 4. The CDR3 here is CASTKTSGSTDTQYF. The CDR3 nucleotides read TGTGCCAGCACAAAGACTAGCGGGAGCACAGATACGCAGTATTTT.

V gene TRBV9 combines with J gene TRBJ2-6; no firm D call. The CDR3 covers 13 residues. The germline V gene has CDR1 SGDLS and CDR2 YYNGEE. With 6 bases removed from V and 0 bases from J, the gap between germline ends came to 4 bases. In DNA form, the CDR3 reads TGTGCCAGCATGCTCTCTGGGGCCAACGTCCTGACTTTC. Its protein is CASMLSGANVLTF.

The chain combines TRBV7-9 with TRBJ2-1; D may be TRBD2 (7 bases). V was trimmed by 5 bases and J by 4 bases, leaving 18 bases between them. This CDR3 is 16 amino acids long. Germline V lookup: CDR1 SEHNR, CDR2 FQNEAQ (reference sequence). This chain's CDR3 is CASSVTGRGFYNEQFF. In DNA, the CDR3 is TGTGCCAGCAGCGTAACAGGGAGGGGGTTTTACAATGAGCAGTTCTTC.

As regards this clonotype: This may be a read error: a much more frequent sequence differs by one nucleotide. This chain joins TRBV28 and TRBJ2-1, with TRBD2 matching over 8 bases. The CDR3 length is 16 residues. Germline CDR1 reads MDHEN; CDR2 reads SYDVKM. The CDR3 DNA follows: TGTGCCAGCACATCCCGTGCGGGAGGTTCTTTTAATGGGCAGTTCTTC. Translation gives CASTSRAGGSFNGQFF.

This clonotype was counted many times. The chain joins TRBV9 to TRBJ2-6, with D perhaps given as TRBD1 or TRBD2 (6 bases each). The CDR3 has 18 residues. V lost 4 bases, J lost 0 bases, and 17 bases lay in between. Germline lookup yields CDR1 SGDLS and CDR2 YYNGEE. CDR3 region: CASSSNRGLPSGANVLTF. The CDR3, as DNA: TGTGCCAGCAGCTCCAACCGGGGGCTCCCCTCTGGGGCCAACGTCCTGACTTTC.

This clonotype was picked up many times. This chain's CDR3 is CSARVVAGNQETQYF. Written as DNA, the CDR3 is TGCAGTGCTAGAGTTGTAGCGGGAAATCAAGAGACCCAGTACTTC. The chain is built from TRBV20-1 and TRBJ2-5, with 8 bases identical to TRBD2. Germline V lookup: CDR1 DFQATT, CDR2 SNEGSKA (reference sequence). J lost 2 bases, V lost 1 base, and 6 bases had no gene match. The CDR3 runs 15 residues.

This clonotype has a handful of counts. The V call is TRBV14, the J call TRBJ2-2; unclear D gene. Looked up from germline, CDR1 is SGHDN and CDR2 is FVKESK. Trimming pared 2 bases from V and 6 bases from J, leaving 10 bases between. This CDR3 spans 14 amino acids. CDR3 nucleotide sequence: TGTGCCAGCAGCCAATTGGGGTTTCCCGGGGAGCTGTTTTTT. Its protein product is CASSQLGFPGELFF.

The V gene is TRBV6-5, the J gene TRBJ2-4; 7 bases are a match to TRBD1. The J segment lost 8 bases and the V segment lost 2 bases, leaving 6 bases of the junction unmatched. The germline CDR1 and CDR2 sequences are MNHEY and SVGAGI. CDR3 length: 14 residues. CDR3 nucleotide sequence: TGTGCCAGCAGTTACGACAGGGCGGCGGACATTCAGTACTTC. Translating it yields CASSYDRAADIQYF.

This clonotype came up many times. This chain joins TRBV28 and TRBJ2-7; D perhaps matches TRBD2 (6 bases). CDR1 and CDR2 (germline): MDHEN, SYDVKM. Trimming left V 6 bases short and J 7 bases short, with 13 bases between. The CDR3 length is 12 residues. The CDR3 reads CASRDLGGEQYF. CDR3 coding DNA: TGTGCCAGCAGAGATTTGGGGGGAGAGCAGTACTTC.

This clonotype was picked up many times. The chain has TRBV7-9 and TRBJ2-1; D tentatively reads TRBD1 or TRBD2 (5 bases each). The V end lost 0 bases, the J end lost 4 bases, and 7 bases lay between the germline ends. Per germline, CDR1 SEHNR and CDR2 FQNEAQ (reference sequence). This CDR3 has 14 amino acids. CDR3 amino acids: CASSLAGDYNEQFF. CDR3 nucleotides: TGTGCCAGCAGCTTAGCGGGGGATTACAATGAGCAGTTCTTC.

This clonotype was seen ten or more times. The V call is TRBV7-8, the J call TRBJ2-1; 9 bases fit TRBD2. V dropped 5 bases and J dropped 5; count of bases not matched to a gene: 10. This CDR3 is built from 16 residues. The germline V gene encodes CDR1 SGHVS and CDR2 FQNEAQ. Here the CDR3 DNA reads TGTGCCAGCAGCACAGGGGCTAGCGGGGTAAACAATGAGCAGTTCTTC. It specifies CASSTGASGVNNEQFF.

This clonotype showed up many times. This chain joins TRBV18 and TRBJ2-2, with D possibly matching TRBD1 (6 bases). V gave up 2 bases and J gave up 7 bases, with 14 bases separating them. The CDR3 has 15 amino acids. Germline loops: CDR1 KGHSH, CDR2 LQKENI. The CDR3 DNA follows: TGTGCCAGCTCACCAGACAGGAATACGAACGGGGAGCTGTTTTTT. Its protein is CASSPDRNTNGELFF. Full variable domain (outside the CDR3, taken from reference TRBV18 and TRBJ2-2): NAGVMQNPRHLVRRRGQEARLRCSPMKGHSHVYWYRQLPEEGLKFMVYLQKENIIDESGMPKERFSAEFPKEGPSILRIQQVVRGDSAAYFCASSPDRNTNGELFFGEGSRLTVL.

This clonotype occurred once. This chain links TRBV28 with TRBJ1-1; 7 positions match TRBD1. After removal of 6 bases from V and 0 bases from J, the junction contained 7 bases not matched to a gene. CDR1 and CDR2 from the germline V gene are MDHEN and SYDVKM. The CDR3 extends over 15 amino acids. This CDR3 reads CASRRPGTVNTEAFF. The CDR3 DNA sequence: TGTGCCAGCAGACGACCTGGGACAGTGAACACTGAAGCTTTCTTT.

This clonotype showed up many times. The chain is built from TRBV12-3 or TRBV12-4 and TRBJ2-2; 7 positions match TRBD2. V shed 7 bases and J 5 bases; nucleotides not matched to a gene: 7. CDR3 size: 14 residues. The chain's CDR3 is CASTRPGGTGELFF. The CDR3 bases are TGTGCCAGCACCCGGCCCGGGGGGACCGGGGAGCTGTTTTTT.

This clonotype was detected ten times or more. This rearrangement joins TRBV5-1 to TRBJ1-5, with D hard to call. The CDR3 is made up of 15 amino acids. CDR1 and CDR2 from the germline V gene are SGHRS and YFSETQ. V was clipped by 0 bases and J by 7 bases, with 14 bases between them. The CDR3 here is CASSLDGGNGQPQHF. The CDR3 nucleotides read TGCGCCAGCAGCTTGGACGGTGGGAACGGCCAGCCCCAGCATTTT. Complete variable domain (other parts from reference TRBV5-1 and TRBJ1-5): KAGVTQTPRYLIKTRGQQVTLSCSPISGHRSVSWYQQTPGQGLQFLFEYFSETQRNKGNFPGRFSGRQFSNSRSEMNVSTLELGDSALYLCASSLDGGNGQPQHFGDGTRLSIL.

This clonotype was observed at least ten times. The gene calls are TRBV20-1 and TRBJ1-1; 7 bases agree with TRBD1. The CDR3 spans 14 residues. Germline V lookup: CDR1 DFQATT, CDR2 SNEGSKA (reference sequence). This CDR3 is CTAVWGQLNTEAFF. For the CDR3, the DNA is TGCACAGCTGTTTGGGGACAGTTGAACACTGAAGCTTTCTTT.

The chain is built from TRBV9 and TRBJ2-3; D perhaps matches TRBD2 (6 bases). The CDR3 is 14 amino acids. Germline V gene lookup returns CDR1 SGDLS and CDR2 YYNGEE. The V end lost 3 bases, the J end lost 6 bases, and 14 bases lay between the germline ends. CDR3 coding DNA: TGTGCCAGCAGCGGAGCGGGTCTGGGGGATACGCAGTATTTT. It yields the protein CASSGAGLGDTQYF.

The chain is built from TRBV12-3 or TRBV12-4 and TRBJ2-1; D is uncertain. V was shortened by 4 bases and J by 4 bases, with 8 bases between the two germline ends. The CDR3 spans 13 residues. In DNA, the CDR3 is TGTGCCAGCAGTTACCTGGGGTACAATGAGCAGTTCTTC. Its protein is CASSYLGYNEQFF.

This clonotype was observed a handful of times. The rearrangement uses TRBV27 and TRBJ2-7, with 8 bases identical to TRBD1. The CDR3 length is 14 residues. Germline loops: CDR1 MNHEY, CDR2 SMNVEV (reference sequence). V shed 5 bases, J shed 7 bases, and the junction held 10 bases outside the gene matches. The CDR3 bases are TGTGCCAGCAGTCGGTCGACAGGGGTGGGGGAGCAGTACTTC. Protein sequence: CASSRSTGVGEQYF.

The gene calls are TRBV29-1 and TRBJ1-1; a weak D match, TRBD1 (6 bases). In germline, CDR1 is SQVTM, CDR2 ANQGSEA. The CDR3 has 11 amino acids. V was clipped by 5 bases and J by 10 bases, with 14 bases between them. This CDR3 reads CSVIWGARAFF. The CDR3, as DNA: TGCAGCGTTATTTGGGGGGCTAGAGCTTTCTTT.

This clonotype was counted ten times or more. The chain combines TRBV20-1 with TRBJ2-1; 9 bases fit TRBD2. CDR1 and CDR2 from the germline V gene are DFQATT and SNEGSKA (reference sequence). The ends lost 3 bases at V and 5 bases at J; junction bases unmatched: 5. The CDR3 has 14 amino acids. CDR3 bases: TGCAGTGCTAGCCCAGCGGGAGGTGACAATGAGCAGTTCTTC. Its translation is CSASPAGGDNEQFF.

The chain uses TRBV12-3 or TRBV12-4 and TRBJ1-4; 7 bases fit TRBD1. The CDR3 totals 14 residues. V lost 5 bases, J lost 7 bases, and 7 bases stayed unmatched. CDR3 amino acids: CASSHSTGREKLFF. In DNA, the CDR3 is TGTGCCAGCAGTCACTCGACAGGGCGTGAAAAACTGTTTTTT.

This clonotype was seen at least ten times. The chain links TRBV2 to TRBJ1-2, with D uncertain. Trimming took 2 bases from V and 2 from J, leaving 6 bases between them. The CDR3 extends over 13 amino acids. The germline CDR1 and CDR2 sequences are SNHLY and FYNNEI. CDR3 sequence (DNA): TGTGCCAGCAGTGAAATGCTGAACTATGGCTACACCTTC. This encodes CASSEMLNYGYTF.